This T cell receptor (beta chain) was found in a study of shared clonotypes between healthy human individuals. Study-wide context: Aged 18 to 49, the donors were a couple of women and a few men. CD8 memory received one plate per donor, CD8 naive two, CD4 memory three and CD4 naive three.

This table comes from immunoSEQ multiplex PCR, and its TCRdb copy is limited to in-frame clones, with some not included. The sample lists 2,500,000 or so clones; about 90% were seen once. Points on this clone: Its antigen remains unknown.

General observations from the study: Sorted-subset sequencing was shown by rarefaction to be incomplete despite large depth. The study found lower generation probabilities in non-shared clonotypes than in those shared by all four donors.

Specimen: naive CD4+ T cells from PBMCs. The subset denotes: CD45RA+ positively selected. This TCR was recovered from a young man in good health. Some clones in this sample may be carry-over from other donors' samples.

CDR3 protein: CASSHRVSEQYF. For the CDR3, the DNA is TGTGCCAGCAGTCACAGGGTTTCCGAGCAGTACTTC. The rearrangement links TRBV28 to TRBJ2-7; D might be TRBD1 (6 bases). The CDR3 spans 12 residues. Per germline, CDR1 MDHEN and CDR2 SYDVKM. Trimming cost V 5 bases and J 6 bases, with 11 bases left between them.